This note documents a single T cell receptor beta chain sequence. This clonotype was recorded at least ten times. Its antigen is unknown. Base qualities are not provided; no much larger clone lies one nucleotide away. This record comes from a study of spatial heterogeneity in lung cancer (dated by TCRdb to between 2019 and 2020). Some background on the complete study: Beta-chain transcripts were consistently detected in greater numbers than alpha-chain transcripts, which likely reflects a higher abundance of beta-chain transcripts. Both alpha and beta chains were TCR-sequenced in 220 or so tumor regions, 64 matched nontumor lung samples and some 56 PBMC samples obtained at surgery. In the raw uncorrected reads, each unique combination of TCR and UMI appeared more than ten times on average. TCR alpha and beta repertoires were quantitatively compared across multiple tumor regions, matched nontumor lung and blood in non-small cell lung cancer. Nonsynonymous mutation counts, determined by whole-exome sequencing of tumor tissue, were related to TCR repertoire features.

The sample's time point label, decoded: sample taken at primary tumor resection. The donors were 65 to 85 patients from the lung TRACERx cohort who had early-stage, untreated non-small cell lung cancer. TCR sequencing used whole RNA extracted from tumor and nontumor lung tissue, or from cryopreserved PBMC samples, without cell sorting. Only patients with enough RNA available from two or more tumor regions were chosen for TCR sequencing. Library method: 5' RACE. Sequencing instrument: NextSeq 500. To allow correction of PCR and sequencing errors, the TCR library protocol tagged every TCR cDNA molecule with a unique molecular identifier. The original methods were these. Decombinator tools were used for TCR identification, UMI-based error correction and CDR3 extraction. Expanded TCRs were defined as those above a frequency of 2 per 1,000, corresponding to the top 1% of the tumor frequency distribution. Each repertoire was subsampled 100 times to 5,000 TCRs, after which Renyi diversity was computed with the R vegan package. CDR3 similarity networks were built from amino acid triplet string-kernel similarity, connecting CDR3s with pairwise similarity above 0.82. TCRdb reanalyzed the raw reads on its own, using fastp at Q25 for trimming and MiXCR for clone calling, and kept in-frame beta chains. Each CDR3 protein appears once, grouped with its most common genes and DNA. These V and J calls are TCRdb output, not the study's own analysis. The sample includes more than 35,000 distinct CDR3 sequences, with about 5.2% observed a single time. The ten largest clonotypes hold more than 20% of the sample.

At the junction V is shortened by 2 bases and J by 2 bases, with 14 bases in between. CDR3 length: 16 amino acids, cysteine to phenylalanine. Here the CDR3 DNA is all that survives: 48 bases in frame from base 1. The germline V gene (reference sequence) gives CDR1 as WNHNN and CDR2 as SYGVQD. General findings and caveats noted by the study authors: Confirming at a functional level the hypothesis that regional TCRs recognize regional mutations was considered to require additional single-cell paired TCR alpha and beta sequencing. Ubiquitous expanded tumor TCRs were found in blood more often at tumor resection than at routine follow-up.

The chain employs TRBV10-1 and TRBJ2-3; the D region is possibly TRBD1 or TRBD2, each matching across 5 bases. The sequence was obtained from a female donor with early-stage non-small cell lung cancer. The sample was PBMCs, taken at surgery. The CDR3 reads CASSEEPGRTTDTQYF. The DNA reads TGCGCCAGCAGTGAGGAACCGGGACGGACCACAGATACGCAGTATTTT.